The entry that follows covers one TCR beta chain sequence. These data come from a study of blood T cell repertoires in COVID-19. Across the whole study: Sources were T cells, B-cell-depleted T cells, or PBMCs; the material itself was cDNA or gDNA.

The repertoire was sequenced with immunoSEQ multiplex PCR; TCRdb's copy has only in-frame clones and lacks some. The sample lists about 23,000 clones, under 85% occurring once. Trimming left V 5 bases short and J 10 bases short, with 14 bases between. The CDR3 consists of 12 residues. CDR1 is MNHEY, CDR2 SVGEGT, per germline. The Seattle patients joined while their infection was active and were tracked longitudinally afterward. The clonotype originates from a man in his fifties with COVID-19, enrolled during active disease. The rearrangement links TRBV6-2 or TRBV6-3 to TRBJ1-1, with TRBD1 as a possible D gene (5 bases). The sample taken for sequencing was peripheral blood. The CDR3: CASSRQGRSAFF. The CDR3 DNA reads TGTGCCAGCAGTCGGCAGGGCAGGTCAGCTTTCTTT.